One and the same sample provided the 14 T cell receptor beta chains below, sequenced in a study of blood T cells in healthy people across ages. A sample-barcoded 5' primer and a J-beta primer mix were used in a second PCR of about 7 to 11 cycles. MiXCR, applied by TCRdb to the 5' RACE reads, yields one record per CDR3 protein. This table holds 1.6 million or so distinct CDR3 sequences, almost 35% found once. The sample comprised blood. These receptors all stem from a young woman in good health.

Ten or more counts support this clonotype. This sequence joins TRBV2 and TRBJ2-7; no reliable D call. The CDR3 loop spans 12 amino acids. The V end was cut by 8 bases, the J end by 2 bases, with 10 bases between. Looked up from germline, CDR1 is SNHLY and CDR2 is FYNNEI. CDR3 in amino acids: CASSRSTYEQYF. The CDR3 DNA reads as TGTGCCAGCTCTCGCAGTACCTACGAGCAGTACTTC.

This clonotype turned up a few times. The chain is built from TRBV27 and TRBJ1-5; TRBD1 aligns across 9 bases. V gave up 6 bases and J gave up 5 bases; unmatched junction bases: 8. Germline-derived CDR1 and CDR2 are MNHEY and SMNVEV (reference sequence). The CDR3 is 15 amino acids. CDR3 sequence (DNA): TGTGCCAGCAGCGGGACAGGGTTACTTCATCAGCCCCAGCATTTT. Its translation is CASSGTGLLHQPQHF.

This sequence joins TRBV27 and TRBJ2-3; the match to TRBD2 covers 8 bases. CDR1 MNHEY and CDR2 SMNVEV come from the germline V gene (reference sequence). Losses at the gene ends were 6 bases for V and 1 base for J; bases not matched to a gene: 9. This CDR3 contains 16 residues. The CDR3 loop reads CASSPETSVRTDTQYF. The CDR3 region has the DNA TGTGCCAGCAGCCCAGAGACTAGCGTCCGCACAGATACGCAGTATTTT.

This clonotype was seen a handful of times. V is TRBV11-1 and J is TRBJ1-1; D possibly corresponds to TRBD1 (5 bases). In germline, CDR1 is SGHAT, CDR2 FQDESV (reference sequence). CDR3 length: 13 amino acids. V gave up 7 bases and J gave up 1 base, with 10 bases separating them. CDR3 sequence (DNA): TGTGCCAGCACCTGGGGCCCGAACACTGAAGCTTTCTTT. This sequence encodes CASTWGPNTEAFF. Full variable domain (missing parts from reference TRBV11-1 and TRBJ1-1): EAEVAQSPRYKITEKSQAVAFWCDPISGHATLYWYRQILGQGPELLVQFQDESVVDDSQLPKDRFSAERLKGVDSTLKIQPAELGDSAMYLCASTWGPNTEAFFGQGTRLTVV.

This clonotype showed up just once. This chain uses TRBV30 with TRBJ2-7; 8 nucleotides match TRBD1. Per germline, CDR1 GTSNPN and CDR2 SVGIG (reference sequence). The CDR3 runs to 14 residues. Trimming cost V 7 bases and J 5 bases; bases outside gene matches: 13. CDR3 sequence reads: CAFNTGGYKDEQYV. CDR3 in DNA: TGTGCCTTCAATACAGGGGGTTATAAAGACGAGCAGTACGTC.

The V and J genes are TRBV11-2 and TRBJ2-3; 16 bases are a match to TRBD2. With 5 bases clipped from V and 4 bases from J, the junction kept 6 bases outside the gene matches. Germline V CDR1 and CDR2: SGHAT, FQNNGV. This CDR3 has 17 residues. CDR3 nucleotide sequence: TGTGCCAGCAGCCACACTGGGACTAGCGGGAGGGCAGATACGCAGTATTTT. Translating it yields CASSHTGTSGRADTQYF. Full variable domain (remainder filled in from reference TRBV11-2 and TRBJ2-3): EAGVAQSPRYKIIEKRQSVAFWCNPISGHATLYWYQQILGQGPKLLIQFQNNGVVDDSQLPKDRFSAERLKGVDSTLKIQPAKLEDSAVYLCASSHTGTSGRADTQYFGPGTRLTVL.

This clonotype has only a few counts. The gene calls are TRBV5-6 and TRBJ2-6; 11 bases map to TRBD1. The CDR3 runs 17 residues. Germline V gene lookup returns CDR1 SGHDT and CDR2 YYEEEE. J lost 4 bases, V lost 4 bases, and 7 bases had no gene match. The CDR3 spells CASSLGQGVTGANVLTF. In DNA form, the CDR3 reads TGTGCCAGCAGCCTGGGACAGGGGGTGACCGGGGCCAACGTCCTGACTTTC.

CDR3 in amino acids: CSLMLGLAGGPGTDTQYF. CDR3 coding DNA: TGCAGCCTCATGCTAGGGCTAGCGGGAGGGCCGGGGACAGATACGCAGTATTTT. The chain recombines TRBV29-1 with TRBJ2-3; 12 positions agree with TRBD2. Germline CDR1 and CDR2: SQVTM and ANQGSEA. CDR3 length equals 18 residues. The trim removed 8 bases at V and 3 bases at J, leaving 18 bases unmatched.

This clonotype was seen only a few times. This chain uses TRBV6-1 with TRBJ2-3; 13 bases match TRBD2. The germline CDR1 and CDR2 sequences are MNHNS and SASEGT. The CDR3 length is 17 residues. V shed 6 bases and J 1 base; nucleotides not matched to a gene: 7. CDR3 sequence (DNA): TGTGCCAGCAGCATCACCGGGACTAGCGGGGGCACAGATACGCAGTATTTT. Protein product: CASSITGTSGGTDTQYF.

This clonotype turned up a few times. CDR3 DNA: TGTGCCAGCAGCTTAGTGGCAGGGATTCTAGCTGGGGCCAACGTCCTGACTTTC. It codes for CASSLVAGILAGANVLTF. This chain links TRBV7-2 with TRBJ2-6, with D perhaps TRBD1 (5 bases). This CDR3 has 18 amino acids. CDR1 is SGHTA, CDR2 FQGNSA, per germline. V was trimmed by 1 base and J by 2 bases, leaving 15 bases between them.

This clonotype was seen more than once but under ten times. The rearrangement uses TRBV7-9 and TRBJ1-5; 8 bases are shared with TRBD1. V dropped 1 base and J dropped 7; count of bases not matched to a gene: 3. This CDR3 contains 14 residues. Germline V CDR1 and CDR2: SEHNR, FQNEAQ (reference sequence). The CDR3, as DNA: TGTGCCAGCAGCTTAGGGACAGGGACCCAGCCCCAGCATTTT. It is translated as CASSLGTGTQPQHF.

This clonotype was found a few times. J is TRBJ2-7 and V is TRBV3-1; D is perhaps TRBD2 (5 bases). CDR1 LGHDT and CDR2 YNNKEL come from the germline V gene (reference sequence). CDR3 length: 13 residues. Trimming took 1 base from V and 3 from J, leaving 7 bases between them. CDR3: CASSQGTLYEQYF. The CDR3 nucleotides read TGTGCCAGCAGCCAAGGGACTCTCTACGAGCAGTACTTC.

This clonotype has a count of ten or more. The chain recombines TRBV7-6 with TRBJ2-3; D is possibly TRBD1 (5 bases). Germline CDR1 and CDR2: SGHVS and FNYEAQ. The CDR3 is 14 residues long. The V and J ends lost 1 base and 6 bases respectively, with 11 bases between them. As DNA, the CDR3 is TGTGCCAGCAGCTTAGGGCCAGGGTCGGATACGCAGTATTTT. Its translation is CASSLGPGSDTQYF.

CDR3 residues: CSAQGWLGLTDTQYF. CDR3 nucleotide sequence: TGCAGTGCTCAGGGGTGGCTTGGACTCACAGATACGCAGTATTTT. The chain recombines TRBV20-1 with TRBJ2-3; possible D gene TRBD1, 6 bases. CDR3 length equals 15 residues. Germline V CDR1 and CDR2: DFQATT, SNEGSKA (reference sequence). Trimming shortened V by 5 bases and J by 2 bases, and 17 bases separated the two germline ends.